Here is one T cell receptor (beta chain) with its context. The CDR3 has 19 amino acids. Germline CDR1 MGHRA, CDR2 YSYEKL. V was cut by 0 bases and J by 0 bases, with 18 bases left in between. Genomic DNA from each subset was divided evenly over several immunoSEQ plates. Clones were read by immunoSEQ multiplex PCR, and TCRdb kept only the in-frame ones, dropping some. The table shows roughly 2.1 million clones, with 85% to 95% occurring only once. These data are taken from a study of shared clonotypes between healthy human individuals. In the naive CD8 group, cells lacked CD45RO and were positively selected for CCR7, so terminally differentiated effector memory CD45RA+ cells were left out. The healthy adult donors were HIV-negative and reported no recent acute infections or vaccinations.

The sequence came from a man younger than 35 in good health. Some clones in this sample may be carry-over from other donors' samples. The chain recombines TRBV4-1 with TRBJ2-1, with D perhaps matching TRBD2 (5 bases). The sample consisted of naive CD8+ T cells from PBMCs. The CDR3 reads CASSQDSVSSRSSYNEQFF. CDR3 in DNA: TGCGCCAGCAGCCAAGATTCCGTATCTAGCCGTAGCTCCTACAATGAGCAGTTCTTC.